This TCR beta chain appears in the sequencing data of a study of blood T cells in healthy people across ages. CDR3 size: 16 residues. V was shortened by 0 bases and J by 0 bases, with 10 bases between the two germline ends. Germline V gene data show CDR1 as SGDLS and CDR2 as YYNGEE. For the second PCR, which ran for roughly 6 to 12 cycles, a sample-barcoded 5' primer and a J-beta primer mix were used. TCRdb itself ran the 5' RACE reads through MiXCR, one entry per CDR3 protein. There are about a million distinct CDR3 sequences in the sample; about 51% occur only once, and 20% to 25% lies in the top ten.

The TCR originated in a woman aged 55-70 years in good health. V gene TRBV9 combines with J gene TRBJ2-1; D is uncertain. Sample: blood. CDR3 DNA: TGTGCCAGCAGCGTAGCAGCAACGGACTCCTACAATGAGCAGTTCTTC. Protein product: CASSVAATDSYNEQFF.